Below, 22 T cell receptor beta chains from the same sample are listed, as sequenced in a study of cytomegalovirus exposure and HLA in healthy donors. The PCR used 60 Vbeta and 13 Jbeta primers. Only in-frame clones appear in the TCRdb table, and some are missing; sequencing was by immunoSEQ multiplex PCR. This sample has around 130,000 clones, with 80% found just once. The sample taken for sequencing was PBMCs. Source of these receptors: a woman aged 40 to 50 in good health and CMV-seronegative.

The rearrangement uses TRBV19 and TRBJ2-5, with 10 positions matching TRBD1. V was clipped by 3 bases and J by 7 bases; unmatched bases: 11. From germline, CDR1 is LNHDA and CDR2 SQIVND (reference sequence). The CDR3 extends over 16 amino acids. The CDR3 DNA reads as TGTGCCAGTAGTATGAGCGGGGACAGGGGTAGGGGGACCCAGTACTTC. Residues: CASSMSGDRGRGTQYF.

This clone was counted a single time. The chain combines TRBV7-9 with TRBJ2-7, with 8 bases aligning to TRBD2. Germline values: CDR1 SEHNR, CDR2 FQNEAQ (reference sequence). V lost 5 bases and J lost 4; bases outside the gene matches: 10. This CDR3 is 15 amino acids long. Written as DNA, the CDR3 is TGTGCCAGCAGCCCCCCGCGAGCGGGAGCTTACGAGCAGTACTTC. Amino acids: CASSPPRAGAYEQYF.

The chain is built from TRBV6-5 and TRBJ1-4; D unresolved. The V end was cut by 4 bases, the J end by 8 bases, with 14 bases between. The CDR3 runs to 14 residues. The germline CDR1 and CDR2 sequences are MNHEY and SVGAGI. CDR3 nucleotide sequence: TGTGCCAGCAGTTCCCGGCGGGAGCAGGAAAAACTGTTTTTT. Its translation is CASSSRREQEKLFF.

The chain recombines TRBV4-1 with TRBJ2-1; 13 nucleotides align to TRBD2. The CDR3 loop spans 19 amino acids. Germline values: CDR1 MGHRA, CDR2 YSYEKL. V was pared by 0 bases and J by 1 base, with 6 bases of the junction left unmatched. The CDR3 is CASSQEGTSGARSYNEQFF. CDR3 DNA: TGCGCCAGCAGCCAAGAGGGGACTAGCGGGGCGCGATCCTACAATGAGCAGTTCTTC.

The rearrangement links TRBV11-2 to TRBJ1-3; tentative D call: TRBD1 (5 bases). This CDR3 is 15 amino acids long. Germline CDR1 and CDR2: SGHAT and FQNNGV. V was shortened by 5 bases and J by 0 bases, with 11 bases between the two germline ends. CDR3 region: CASSQQVTSGNTIYF. CDR3 in DNA: TGTGCCAGCAGCCAACAGGTGACCTCTGGAAACACCATATATTTT.

V usage is TRBV19 and J usage is TRBJ2-3; possible D gene TRBD1, 5 bases. The CDR3 loop spans 15 amino acids. The germline V gene has CDR1 LNHDA and CDR2 SQIVND (reference sequence). The ends were cut back, 1 base at V and 2 bases at J, with 10 bases in the middle. The CDR3 nucleotides read TGTGCCAGTAGTATAGCAGGGCCCTACACAGATACGCAGTATTTT. Encoded protein: CASSIAGPYTDTQYF. Full variable domain (rest looked up from reference TRBV19 and TRBJ2-3): DGGITQSPKYLFRKEGQNVTLSCEQNLNHDAMYWYRQDPGQGLRLIYYSQIVNDFQKGDIAEGYSVSREKKESFPLTVTSAQKNPTAFYLCASSIAGPYTDTQYFGPGTRLTVL.

This rearrangement joins TRBV6-5 to TRBJ1-1; 11 bases map to TRBD1. This CDR3 has 15 amino acids. With V trimmed by 2 bases and J by 5 bases, 4 bases remained unmatched. Germline loops: CDR1 MNHEY, CDR2 SVGAGI. The CDR3: CASSYGTGGRTEAFF. The CDR3, as DNA: TGTGCCAGCAGTTACGGGACAGGGGGGAGGACTGAAGCTTTCTTT.

This chain links TRBV28 with TRBJ2-3, with 7 nucleotides matching TRBD2. This CDR3 contains 14 residues. Germline V CDR1 and CDR2: MDHEN, SYDVKM. V lost 11 bases and J lost 3; bases outside the gene matches: 11. CDR3 coding DNA: TGTGCCTGCCAACCGGCGGGAGTGACAGATACGCAGTATTTT. Encoded protein: CACQPAGVTDTQYF.

The chain joins TRBV5-1 to TRBJ1-1, with a weak D call TRBD1 (5 bases). The CDR3 loop spans 12 amino acids. Trimming removed 7 bases from V and 4 bases from J, with 11 bases in between. The germline gives CDR1 SGHRS, CDR2 YFSETQ. The CDR3 region is CASGGGVTEAFF. Here the CDR3 DNA reads TGCGCCAGCGGCGGGGGGGTCACTGAAGCTTTCTTT.

The rearrangement links TRBV18 to TRBJ2-7, with a tentative D call TRBD2 (6 bases). There are 16 residues in the CDR3. The germline V and J ends were trimmed by 0 bases and 0 bases, with 12 bases remaining between them. Per germline, CDR1 KGHSH and CDR2 LQKENI. The CDR3 loop is CASSPPGLGYSYEQYF. The DNA for the CDR3 is TGTGCCAGCTCACCACCGGGACTTGGGTACTCCTACGAGCAGTACTTC.

The rearrangement links TRBV5-1 to TRBJ2-1; TRBD2 is a possible D gene (5 bases). V lost 4 bases and J 5 bases, leaving 16 bases between the germline ends. This CDR3 has 15 amino acids. Germline loops: CDR1 SGHRS, CDR2 YFSETQ. The DNA of the CDR3 is TGCGCCAGCAGCCCTCAAATACTAGGGAACAATGAGCAGTTCTTC. It specifies CASSPQILGNNEQFF.

This clone showed up just once. The chain has TRBV5-1 and TRBJ1-1, with TRBD1 matching over 10 bases. Germline V lookup: CDR1 SGHRS, CDR2 YFSETQ. The CDR3 covers 20 residues. The ends lost 4 bases at V and 3 bases at J; junction bases unmatched: 21. CDR3 protein: CASSTPGRQGAHVSDTEAFF. The CDR3 DNA follows: TGCGCCAGCAGCACACCAGGGAGACAGGGGGCGCATGTGTCGGACACTGAAGCTTTCTTT.

The chain has TRBV6-6 and TRBJ1-3; D is unresolved. The CDR3 runs 14 residues. Trimming pared 8 bases from V and 2 bases from J, leaving 13 bases between. Germline V gene data show CDR1 as MNHNY and CDR2 as SVGAGI (reference sequence). CDR3: CASSYGTTGNTIYF. The CDR3 nucleotides are TGTGCCAGCTCATACGGTACGACTGGAAACACCATATATTTT.

The gene calls are TRBV4-3 and TRBJ2-1; 9 bases are a match to TRBD2. The CDR3 is 16 residues long. V was clipped by 0 bases and J by 7 bases; unmatched bases: 7. CDR1 is LGHNA and CDR2 is YSLEER in the germline V gene. For the CDR3, the DNA is TGCGCCAGCAGCCAAGAGACTAGCGGCATTCTAAATGAGCAGTTCTTC. This encodes CASSQETSGILNEQFF.

The rearrangement uses TRBV4-2 and TRBJ1-3; no clear D gene. Germline assignment: CDR1 LGHNA and CDR2 YNFKEQ. This CDR3 contains 16 residues. Trimming left V 0 bases short and J 4 bases short, with 13 bases between. The CDR3 sequence: CASSQDLLRQGNTIYF. The DNA for the CDR3 is TGTGCCAGCAGCCAAGATTTACTGCGGCAGGGAAACACCATATATTTT.

The V and J genes are TRBV29-1 and TRBJ1-1; a possible D gene is TRBD1 (6 bases). The V and J ends lost 6 bases and 1 base respectively, with 9 bases between them. Germline CDR1 reads SQVTM; CDR2 reads ANQGSEA. The CDR3 sequence is 12 residues long. The CDR3 nucleotides are TGCAGCGTAGGACAGTGGAACACTGAAGCTTTCTTT. This codes for CSVGQWNTEAFF.

This clone has just a few counts. The chain uses TRBV5-4 and TRBJ1-1; 10 bases fit TRBD1. The trim removed 3 bases at V and 6 bases at J, leaving 14 bases unmatched. From germline, CDR1 is SGHNT and CDR2 YYREEE (reference sequence). The length of the CDR3 is 17 residues. The CDR3 region is CASSSRDRGWLAAEAFF. The CDR3 coding sequence is TGTGCCAGCAGCTCACGGGACAGGGGATGGTTGGCCGCTGAAGCTTTCTTT.

This chain uses TRBV4-1 with TRBJ2-7; TRBD2 agrees at 8 bases. The CDR3 has 16 residues. The trim removed 0 bases at V and 2 bases at J, leaving 6 bases unmatched. Germline V gene lookup returns CDR1 MGHRA and CDR2 YSYEKL. CDR3 bases: TGCGCCAGCAGCCAAGATGTGCGGGAGGCCGCCTACGAGCAGTACTTC. Protein sequence: CASSQDVREAAYEQYF.

The genes are TRBV6-6 and TRBJ2-5, with D possibly TRBD1 on 6 matching bases. The CDR3 totals 16 residues. Germline V gene sequence: CDR1 MNHNY, CDR2 SVGAGI (reference sequence). The ends were cut back, 2 bases at V and 5 bases at J, with 18 bases in the middle. Here the CDR3 DNA reads TGTGCCAGCAGTTACCCCCGGGACAACTCGTGGGAGACCCAGTACTTC. Translated: CASSYPRDNSWETQYF.

This clone was counted between two and nine times. The chain has TRBV6-5 and TRBJ1-1, with 8 nucleotides matching TRBD1. The CDR3 has 15 residues. The germline gives CDR1 MNHEY, CDR2 SVGAGI. V lost 6 bases, J lost 6 bases, and 12 bases stayed unmatched. The CDR3 bases are TGTGCCAGCAGCTCGATACAGGGGGGAGAGGCTGAAGCTTTCTTT. It codes for CASSSIQGGEAEAFF.

The chain links TRBV6-1 to TRBJ2-7, with 9 bases that match TRBD1. J gave up 1 base and V 4 bases, and 8 bases lay outside the gene matches. The germline V gene encodes CDR1 MNHNS and CDR2 SASEGT. The length of the CDR3 is 16 residues. As DNA, the CDR3 is TGTGCCAGCAGTGGTCTAGGGACAGGGAGGTCCTACGAGCAGTACTTC. Amino acid sequence: CASSGLGTGRSYEQYF.

V and J are TRBV7-9 and TRBJ1-3, with D possibly being TRBD1 (5 bases). Trimming took 6 bases from V and 0 from J, leaving 15 bases between them. The V gene's germline CDR1 is SEHNR and CDR2 FQNEAQ (reference sequence). This CDR3 contains 16 residues. The CDR3 DNA reads TGTGCCAGCAGACAACTCCCGGACATCTCTGGAAACACCATATATTTT. Protein: CASRQLPDISGNTIYF.